The clone carrying this T cell receptor (beta chain) has a handful of counts. Under the authors' procedure: It was from reference gene primer amplification that nucleated cell counts were estimated. The repertoire was sequenced with immunoSEQ multiplex PCR; TCRdb's copy has only in-frame clones and lacks some. The V and J calls and clone size come from that table; D and trimming were worked out from the DNA. The sample records over 150,000 clones, approximately 85% being singletons. Germline V lookup: CDR1 SQVTM, CDR2 ANQGSEA. V gave up 3 bases and J gave up 8 bases; unmatched junction bases: 9. The CDR3 covers 13 residues. These data belong to a study of blood T cell repertoires in COVID-19. The wider study: Material from acute and convalescent COVID-19 was sourced from the United States, Italy and Spain. Sources were T cells, B-cell-depleted T cells, or PBMCs; the material itself was cDNA or gDNA.

In Seattle, patients joined the study during active infection and were tracked longitudinally. The receptor was derived from a man in his sixties with COVID-19, enrolled during active disease. Sequences were obtained from peripheral blood. The V and J genes are TRBV29-1 and TRBJ1-2, with 7 bases fitting TRBD1. This CDR3 is CSVDMTGTRGYTF. CDR3 nucleotide sequence: TGCAGCGTTGATATGACAGGGACTCGGGGCTACACCTTC.